Sequencing of this T cell receptor (beta chain) was carried out in a study of blood T cell repertoires in COVID-19. Sequenced by immunoSEQ multiplex PCR; TCRdb stores in-frame clones only, minus some. The top ten clones hold more than 1.4% of a sample with 250,000 to 350,000 clones, roughly 84% of them seen once. In its sample, this clone was seen a few times. Input material: peripheral blood. This TCR came from a human donor with COVID-19, enrolled during active disease. The donor label of this sample is uncertain.

The DNA of the CDR3 is TGTGCCAGCAGAGGGAGACCTGAAGCTTTCTTT. Translating gives CASRGRPEAFF. The chain combines TRBV28 with TRBJ1-1; D gene unclear. Per the germline V gene, CDR1 is MDHEN and CDR2 is SYDVKM. The CDR3 is 11 amino acids. V was cut by 6 bases and J by 6 bases, with 8 bases left in between.